This T cell receptor (beta chain) was identified during a study of response to subunit inactivated influenza vaccine. Study results and limitations: After each seasonal influenza vaccination, few new T cells are recruited, the authors suggested.

This clonotype was counted only a few times. Its specificity is not known. From the RT-PCR reads, TCRdb called clonotypes with MiXCR, one entry per CDR3 protein. This sample has almost 250,000 distinct CDR3 sequences, with over 9% found just once. CDR1 is KGHSH and CDR2 is LQKENI in the germline V gene. The CDR3 sequence is 16 residues long. V was trimmed by 1 base and J by 3 bases, leaving 16 bases between them. This specimen was non-naive T cells sorted from PBMCs, taken 14 to 15 days before vaccination. The TCR sequence derives from a man between 50 and 59 years old who received an inactivated influenza vaccine. This chain joins TRBV18 and TRBJ2-7; no firm D call. The CDR3 DNA sequence: TGTGCCAGCTCACCACAGGGCGCCCGACGCAACTACGAGCAGTACTTC. As protein: CASSPQGARRNYEQYF.